The 27 T cell receptor beta chains in this list originate from one sample, sequenced in a study of blood T cells in healthy people across ages. For the second PCR, which ran for 7 to 11 cycles, a sample-barcoded 5' primer and a J-beta primer mix were used. TCRdb re-derived calls from the 5' RACE reads in MiXCR, one entry per CDR3 protein. The data show hundreds of thousands of distinct CDR3 sequences, 55% to 70% seen once. Specimen: blood. The receptor source for this set is a man aged 30-40 years in good health.

The chain couples TRBV5-1 to TRBJ2-5, with TRBD2 as a possible D gene (5 bases). The V gene's germline CDR1 is SGHRS and CDR2 YFSETQ. This CDR3 contains 14 residues. Trimming shortened V by 3 bases and J by 2 bases, and 11 bases separated the two germline ends. The CDR3 coding sequence is TGCGCCAGCAGCTCACGGGGAAAACAAGAGACCCAGTACTTC. Translating it yields CASSSRGKQETQYF.

This clonotype has more than one count but fewer than ten. This chain uses TRBV7-2 with TRBJ2-6; perhaps D is TRBD1 or TRBD2 (5 bases each). The CDR3 runs to 18 residues. Trimming took 1 base from V and 0 from J, leaving 13 bases between them. Germline CDR1 SGHTA, CDR2 FQGNSA. The CDR3 nucleotides read TGTGCCAGCAGCTTAGGACTTCCTGGGGGCTCTGGGGCCAACGTCCTGACTTTC. It translates to CASSLGLPGGSGANVLTF.

This clonotype was counted a few times. The rearrangement joins TRBV20-1 to TRBJ1-1; 8 nucleotides line up with TRBD1. Germline loops: CDR1 DFQATT, CDR2 SNEGSKA (reference sequence). With V trimmed by 5 bases and J by 3 bases, 2 bases remained unmatched. This CDR3 comprises 12 residues. CDR3 sequence reads: CSAEDRDTEAFF. The DNA for the CDR3 is TGCAGTGCTGAGGACAGGGACACTGAAGCTTTCTTT.

The V gene is TRBV12-3 or TRBV12-4, the J gene TRBJ1-5; no firm D call. The CDR3 is 15 residues long. The ends were cut back, 5 bases at V and 7 bases at J, with 18 bases in the middle. CDR3 protein: CASSAPASGDQPQHF. CDR3 bases: TGTGCCAGCAGTGCCCCGGCTTCTGGCGACCAGCCCCAGCATTTT.

The chain employs TRBV6-2 or TRBV6-3 and TRBJ2-7; D is unresolved. Germline V gene data show CDR1 as MNHEY and CDR2 as SVGEGT. The CDR3 length is 16 residues. The V end lost 5 bases, the J end lost 5 bases, and 22 bases lay between the germline ends. CDR3 bases: TGTGCCAGCAGTGGACCTGTGGGCTACTCCTCTGACGAGCAGTACTTC. Translating it yields CASSGPVGYSSDEQYF.

This chain joins TRBV7-9 and TRBJ2-1; no clear D gene. With 6 bases removed from V and 6 bases from J, the gap between germline ends came to 21 bases. Germline lookup yields CDR1 SEHNR and CDR2 FQNEAQ (reference sequence). The CDR3 consists of 16 residues. Written as DNA, the CDR3 is TGTGCCAGCAGTTCCCCAGTGGGATCGGCTCGCAATGAGCAGTTCTTC. Its translation: CASSSPVGSARNEQFF.

The chain has TRBV20-1 and TRBJ2-5; D may be TRBD2 (6 bases). The CDR3 length is 15 residues. Germline CDR1 and CDR2: DFQATT and SNEGSKA (reference sequence). V was pared by 0 bases and J by 5 bases, with 16 bases between. CDR3 sequence: CSARDGEVYPETQYF. The CDR3 DNA reads as TGCAGTGCTAGAGACGGGGAGGTCTATCCGGAGACCCAGTACTTC.

The rearrangement links TRBV7-2 to TRBJ1-2, with 8 bases fitting TRBD1. Germline lookup yields CDR1 SGHTA and CDR2 FQGNSA. This CDR3 has 14 residues. With V trimmed by 3 bases and J by 8 bases, 8 bases remained unmatched. The CDR3 DNA reads TGTGCCAGCAGCTTGTGGCAGGGGGCGGAGGGCTACACCTTC. Amino acids: CASSLWQGAEGYTF.

This sequence joins TRBV7-2 and TRBJ1-2; D possibly corresponds to TRBD1 (6 bases). CDR3 length equals 15 residues. In germline, CDR1 is SGHTA, CDR2 FQGNSA. The V and J ends lost 4 bases and 4 bases respectively, with 16 bases between them. CDR3 region: CASSSKAGGSYGYTF. The CDR3 DNA sequence: TGTGCCAGCAGCTCGAAAGCGGGGGGCAGCTATGGCTACACCTTC.

This clonotype was picked up a small number of times. The chain links TRBV5-1 to TRBJ2-1; 7 bases are shared with TRBD2. V lost 2 bases and J lost 4; bases outside the gene matches: 9. This CDR3 has 16 residues. Germline assignment: CDR1 SGHRS and CDR2 YFSETQ. The CDR3 DNA sequence: TGCGCCAGCAGCTTACCCGGGCTAGCGGAATACAATGAGCAGTTCTTC. It codes for CASSLPGLAEYNEQFF.

The chain employs TRBV20-1 and TRBJ2-4, with TRBD1 as a possible D gene (5 bases). TRBJ2-7 explains the end of the DNA better; the J call may be wrong. This CDR3 contains 13 residues. The V gene's germline CDR1 is DFQATT and CDR2 SNEGSKA (reference sequence). For the CDR3, the DNA is TGCAGTGCTCAAGACCCAGGGCGTAGCGAGCAGTACTTC. Protein sequence: CSAQDPGRSEQYF.

This chain uses TRBV7-2 with TRBJ2-7; 8 positions match TRBD1. The V and J ends lost 5 bases and 3 bases, in that order; junction bases with no gene match: 12. This CDR3 comprises 16 residues. Germline loops: CDR1 SGHTA, CDR2 FQGNSA. The CDR3 sequence: CASSPKVSDRGYEQYF. CDR3 nucleotide sequence: TGTGCCAGCAGCCCCAAAGTGAGCGACAGGGGCTACGAGCAGTACTTC.

This sequence joins TRBV7-2 and TRBJ2-7; 7 positions match TRBD2. Germline lookup yields CDR1 SGHTA and CDR2 FQGNSA. The CDR3 runs 13 residues. The V and J ends lost 4 bases and 8 bases, in that order; junction bases with no gene match: 8. The CDR3 protein is CASSWGTIGKQYF. In nucleotides, the CDR3 is TGTGCCAGCAGCTGGGGGACTATAGGGAAGCAGTACTTC.

This clonotype turned up a few times. The chain employs TRBV15 and TRBJ1-4; 7 bases fit TRBD1. This CDR3 is 15 amino acids long. The V gene's germline CDR1 is LNHNV and CDR2 YYDKDF (reference sequence). After removal of 0 bases from V and 7 bases from J, the junction contained 5 bases not matched to a gene. The CDR3 region is CATSRDRDSAEKLFF. Written as DNA, the CDR3 is TGTGCCACCAGCAGAGATCGGGACAGTGCTGAAAAACTGTTTTTT.

The rearrangement joins TRBV24-1 to TRBJ2-1, with 10 bases identical to TRBD2. Germline lookup yields CDR1 KGHDR and CDR2 SFDVKD. Trimming took 7 bases from V and 9 from J; bases not matched to a gene: 14. This CDR3 is built from 16 residues. This CDR3 reads CATRPGTSALDGEQFF. The CDR3 DNA reads as TGTGCCACCAGACCGGGGACTAGCGCTCTGGATGGTGAGCAGTTCTTC.

The chain combines TRBV7-9 with TRBJ1-2; D gene ambiguous. Between the trimmed V and J ends, which lost 5 bases and 6 bases, there was a span of 16 bases. This CDR3 comprises 14 residues. The germline V gene encodes CDR1 SEHNR and CDR2 FQNEAQ (reference sequence). The DNA for the CDR3 is TGTGCCAGCAGCCCTCGAACGGTCTACCATGGCTACACCTTC. This translates into CASSPRTVYHGYTF.

V and J are TRBV28 and TRBJ2-3, with 10 bases matching TRBD1. This CDR3 spans 15 amino acids. V lost 4 bases and J lost 5; bases outside the gene matches: 6. From germline, CDR1 is MDHEN and CDR2 SYDVKM. In nucleotides, the CDR3 is TGTGCCAGCAGTTCCCGGACAGGGGGAAAAGATACGCAGTATTTT. It is translated as CASSSRTGGKDTQYF.

The chain recombines TRBV2 with TRBJ2-3; D is uncertain. The CDR3 totals 13 residues. Germline CDR1 and CDR2: SNHLY and FYNNEI. The V end was cut by 2 bases, the J end by 3 bases, with 6 bases between. The DNA for the CDR3 is TGTGCCAGCAGTGAAATTAAAACAGATACGCAGTATTTT. It yields the protein CASSEIKTDTQYF.

V gene TRBV12-3 or TRBV12-4 combines with J gene TRBJ2-5; the D is unclear. V was pared by 5 bases and J by 2 bases, with 9 bases between. The CDR3 is 13 amino acids. The CDR3 DNA sequence: TGTGCCAGCAGTAACGGAAGACAAGAGACCCAGTACTTC. Translated: CASSNGRQETQYF.

This clonotype was found once. V gene TRBV20-1 combines with J gene TRBJ2-5; maybe TRBD2 (6 bases). This CDR3 spans 11 amino acids. The germline gives CDR1 DFQATT, CDR2 SNEGSKA (reference sequence). Trimming took off 7 bases at V and 5 bases at J, with 11 bases between the two ends. For the CDR3, the DNA is TGCAGTGGAGCGGGTGAGGAGACCCAGTACTTC. Protein: CSGAGEETQYF.

The CDR3 coding sequence is TGTGCCAGCAGCCAAGTCTCGGGACAGGGCTACAATGAGCAGTTCTTC. Its translation: CASSQVSGQGYNEQFF. This chain links TRBV4-2 with TRBJ2-1, with TRBD1 matching over 9 bases. V shed 1 base, J shed 3 bases, and the junction held 4 bases outside the gene matches. Germline values: CDR1 LGHNA, CDR2 YNFKEQ. This CDR3 has 16 amino acids.

The gene calls are TRBV25-1 and TRBJ1-2, with D unclear. The germline CDR1 and CDR2 sequences are MGHDK and SYGVNS. Trimming removed 7 bases at V and 8 bases at J, with 8 bases between. The CDR3 loop spans 10 amino acids. The CDR3 is CASKGRGYTF. CDR3 bases: TGTGCCAGCAAGGGCAGAGGCTACACCTTC.

This rearrangement joins TRBV9 to TRBJ2-6; D may be TRBD1 (6 bases). The CDR3 runs to 16 residues. The germline CDR1 and CDR2 sequences are SGDLS and YYNGEE. V was pared by 3 bases and J by 2 bases, with 12 bases between. This CDR3 reads CASSGLGGTGANVLTF. The CDR3 bases are TGTGCCAGCAGCGGATTAGGGGGTACTGGGGCCAACGTCCTGACTTTC.

The chain joins TRBV11-2 to TRBJ2-7; 8 bases are shared with TRBD2. The DNA end is a closer match to TRBJ2-5, so the J assignment may be wrong. The CDR3 runs to 17 residues. Germline V gives CDR1 SGHAT, CDR2 FQNNGV. CDR3: CASSLDFYGLALETQYF. In nucleotides, the CDR3 is TGTGCCAGCAGCTTAGACTTTTACGGACTAGCCTTAGAGACCCAGTACTTC.

The chain has TRBV7-2 and TRBJ2-7; D is undetermined. V was trimmed by 1 base and J by 6 bases, leaving 4 bases between them. The CDR3 extends over 11 amino acids. Germline values: CDR1 SGHTA, CDR2 FQGNSA. The CDR3 coding sequence is TGTGCCAGCAGCTTAGAAAGCGAGCAGTACTTC. It codes for CASSLESEQYF.

V is TRBV5-1 and J is TRBJ1-2; unclear D gene. Deletions cut 1 base from V and 6 bases from J, with 10 bases between. Germline CDR1 SGHRS, CDR2 YFSETQ. The CDR3 contains 13 residues. In nucleotides, the CDR3 is TGCGCCAGCAGCTTGAAGAACAGTCATGGCTACACCTTC. Amino acid sequence: CASSLKNSHGYTF.

This chain uses TRBV7-9 with TRBJ2-4; D remains unclear. The CDR3 length is 15 residues. The V end lost 5 bases, the J end lost 0 bases, and 11 bases lay between the germline ends. Germline assignment: CDR1 SEHNR and CDR2 FQNEAQ (reference sequence). In DNA form, the CDR3 reads TGTGCCAGCAGCCCCCCCAGCCTAGCCAAAAACATTCAGTACTTC. Translation gives CASSPPSLAKNIQYF.